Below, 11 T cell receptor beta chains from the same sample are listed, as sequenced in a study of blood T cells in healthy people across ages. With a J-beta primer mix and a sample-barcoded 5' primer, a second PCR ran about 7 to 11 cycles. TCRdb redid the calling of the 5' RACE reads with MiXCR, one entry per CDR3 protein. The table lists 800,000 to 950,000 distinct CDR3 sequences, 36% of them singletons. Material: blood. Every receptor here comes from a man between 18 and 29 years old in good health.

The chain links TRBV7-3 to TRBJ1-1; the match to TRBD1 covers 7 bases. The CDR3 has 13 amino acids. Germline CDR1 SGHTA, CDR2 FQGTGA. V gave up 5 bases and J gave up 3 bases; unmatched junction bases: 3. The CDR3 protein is CASSVGQDTEAFF. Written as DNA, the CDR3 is TGTGCCAGCAGCGTTGGACAGGACACTGAAGCTTTCTTT.

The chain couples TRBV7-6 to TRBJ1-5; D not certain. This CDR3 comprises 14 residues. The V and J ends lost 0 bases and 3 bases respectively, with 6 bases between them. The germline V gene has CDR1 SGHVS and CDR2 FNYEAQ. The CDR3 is CASSLAANNQPQHF. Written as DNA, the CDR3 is TGTGCCAGCAGCTTAGCAGCCAACAATCAGCCCCAGCATTTT.

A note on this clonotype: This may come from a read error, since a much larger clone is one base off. This chain's CDR3 is CASSLVPGRMNEQFF. CDR3 coding DNA: TGCGCCAGCAGCTTGGTACCGGGACGGATGAATGAGCAGTTCTTC. The V gene is TRBV5-1, the J gene TRBJ2-1; D is possibly TRBD1 or TRBD2 (5 bases each). The ends were cut back, 0 bases at V and 7 bases at J, with 14 bases in the middle. There are 15 residues in the CDR3. From germline, CDR1 is SGHRS and CDR2 YFSETQ. The full variable domain, its missing parts supplied by reference TRBV5-1 and TRBJ2-1, is KAGVTQTPRYLIKTRGQQVTLSCSPISGHRSVSWYQQTPGQGLQFLFEYFSETQRNKGNFPGRFSGRQFSNSRSEMNVSTLELGDSALYLCASSLVPGRMNEQFFGPGTRLTVL.

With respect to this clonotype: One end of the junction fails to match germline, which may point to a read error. The CDR3 protein is CVSSLQYREGETQFF. The CDR3 DNA reads as TGCGTCAGCAGCTTACAATACAGGGAGGGAGAGACCCAGTTCTTC. The rearrangement links TRBV5-1 to TRBJ2-1; possible D gene TRBD2, 7 bases. The length of the CDR3 is 15 residues. Germline CDR1 SGHRS, CDR2 YFSETQ.

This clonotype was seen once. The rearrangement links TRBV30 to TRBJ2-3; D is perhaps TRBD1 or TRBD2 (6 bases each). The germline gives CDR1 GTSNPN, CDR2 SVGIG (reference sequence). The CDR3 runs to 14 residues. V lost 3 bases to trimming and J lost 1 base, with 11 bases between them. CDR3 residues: CAWSPGGGTDTQYF. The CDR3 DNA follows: TGTGCCTGGAGCCCCGGGGGCGGCACAGATACGCAGTATTTT.

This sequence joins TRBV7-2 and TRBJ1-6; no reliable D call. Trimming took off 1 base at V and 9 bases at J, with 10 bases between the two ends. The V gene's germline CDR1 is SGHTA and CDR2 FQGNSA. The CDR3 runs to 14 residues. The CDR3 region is CASSLEVSGSPLHF. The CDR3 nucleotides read TGTGCCAGCAGCTTAGAGGTTTCGGGTTCACCCCTCCACTTT.

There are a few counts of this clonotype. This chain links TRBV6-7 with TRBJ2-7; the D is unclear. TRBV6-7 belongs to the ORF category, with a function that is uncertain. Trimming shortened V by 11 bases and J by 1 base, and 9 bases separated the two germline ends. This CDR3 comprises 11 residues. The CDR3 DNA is TGTGCCCCCGAAACTTCCTACGAGCAGTACTTC. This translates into CAPETSYEQYF.

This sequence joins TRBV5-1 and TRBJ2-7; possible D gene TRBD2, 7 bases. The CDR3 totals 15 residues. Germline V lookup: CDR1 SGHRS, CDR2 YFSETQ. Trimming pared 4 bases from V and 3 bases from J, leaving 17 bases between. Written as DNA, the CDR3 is TGCGCCAGCAGCCACGTAGAGGGGGGGCTCTACGAGCAGTACTTC. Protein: CASSHVEGGLYEQYF.

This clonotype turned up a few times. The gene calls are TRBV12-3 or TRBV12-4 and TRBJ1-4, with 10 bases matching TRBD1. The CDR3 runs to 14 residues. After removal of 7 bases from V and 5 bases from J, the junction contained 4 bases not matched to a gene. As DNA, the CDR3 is TGTGCCAGCACCAAGGGACAGGGGAATGAAAAACTGTTTTTT. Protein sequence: CASTKGQGNEKLFF.

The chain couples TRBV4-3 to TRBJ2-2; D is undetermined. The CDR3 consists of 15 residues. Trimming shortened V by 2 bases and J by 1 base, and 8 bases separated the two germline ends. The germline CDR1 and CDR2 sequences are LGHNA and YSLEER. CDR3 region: CASSQMERNTGELFF. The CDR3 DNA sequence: TGCGCCAGCAGCCAAATGGAGAGGAACACCGGGGAGCTGTTTTTT.

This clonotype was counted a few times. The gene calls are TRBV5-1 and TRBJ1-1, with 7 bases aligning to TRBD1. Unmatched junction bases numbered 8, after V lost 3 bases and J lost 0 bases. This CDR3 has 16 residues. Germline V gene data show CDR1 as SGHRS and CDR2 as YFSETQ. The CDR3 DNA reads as TGCGCCAGCAGCTGGGCAATTACAGGGGTGAACACTGAAGCTTTCTTT. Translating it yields CASSWAITGVNTEAFF.